The clone carrying this T cell receptor beta chain was seen only once. Its specificity is unknown. Treatment of the sample: roughly nine-day PBMC culture with coronavirus spike peptide pools or control peptides (ViraFEST assay). Per well, some 2 million PBMCs were cultured in the presence of around 11 IU/ml IL-2 and roughly 10 ug/ml peptide pools. This sample was included in a study of vaccination and CD4 T cells after COVID-19. Study information: Cellular stimulation was performed using overlapping spike peptides derived from SARS-CoV-2, HCoV-NL63, HCoV-OC43 and HCoV-229E. Findings and caveats of the study: Post-vaccination, and not before, a median roughly 90% of reactive clones appeared in convalescent patients.

Trimming cost V 1 base and J 3 bases; bases outside gene matches: 1. The germline V gene has CDR1 LNHNV and CDR2 YYDKDF (reference sequence). The CDR3 runs to 15 residues. The Oncomine TCR Beta short-read assay was applied to DNA of cultured CD4+ T cells. TCRdb itself ran the PCR reads through MiXCR, one entry per CDR3 protein. Among a few thousand distinct CDR3 sequences listed, about 33% were seen once. The chain recombines TRBV15 with TRBJ2-7, with TRBD2 identical over 12 bases. The clonotype comes from a human donor who had recovered from COVID-19. The sample consisted of CD4+ T cells from blood, cultured in vitro. CDR3 amino acids: CATSRGLAGDYEQYF. The CDR3 DNA sequence: TGTGCCACCAGCAGAGGACTAGCGGGAGACTACGAGCAGTACTTC.